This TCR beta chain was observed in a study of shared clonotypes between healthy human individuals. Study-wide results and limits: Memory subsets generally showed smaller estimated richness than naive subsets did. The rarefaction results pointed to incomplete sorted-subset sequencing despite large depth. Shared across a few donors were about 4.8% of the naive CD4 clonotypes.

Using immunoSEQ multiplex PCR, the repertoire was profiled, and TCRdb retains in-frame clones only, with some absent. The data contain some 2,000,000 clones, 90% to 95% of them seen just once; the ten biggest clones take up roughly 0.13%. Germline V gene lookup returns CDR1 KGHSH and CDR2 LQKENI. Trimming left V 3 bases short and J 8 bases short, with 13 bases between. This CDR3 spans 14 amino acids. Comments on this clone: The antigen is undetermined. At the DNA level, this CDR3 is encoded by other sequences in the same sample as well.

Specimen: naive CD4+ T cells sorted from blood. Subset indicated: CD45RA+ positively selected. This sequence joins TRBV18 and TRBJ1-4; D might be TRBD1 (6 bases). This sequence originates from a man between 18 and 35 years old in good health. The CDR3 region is CASSPGGPGEKLFF. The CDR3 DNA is TGTGCCAGCTCACCGGGGGGCCCGGGGGAAAAACTGTTTTTT.